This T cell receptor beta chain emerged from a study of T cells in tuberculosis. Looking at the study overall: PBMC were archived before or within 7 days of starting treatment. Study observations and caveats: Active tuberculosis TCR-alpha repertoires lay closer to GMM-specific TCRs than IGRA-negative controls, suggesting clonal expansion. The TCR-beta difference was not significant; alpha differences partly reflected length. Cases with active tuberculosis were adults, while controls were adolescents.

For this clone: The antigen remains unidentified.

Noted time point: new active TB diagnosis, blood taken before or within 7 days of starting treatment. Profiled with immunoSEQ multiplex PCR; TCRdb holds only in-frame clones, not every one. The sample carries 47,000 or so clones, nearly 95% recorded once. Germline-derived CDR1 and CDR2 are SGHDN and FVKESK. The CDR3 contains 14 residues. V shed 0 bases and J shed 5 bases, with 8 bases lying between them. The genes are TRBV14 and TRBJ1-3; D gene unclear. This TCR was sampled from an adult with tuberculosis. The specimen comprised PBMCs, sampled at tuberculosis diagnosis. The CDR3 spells CASSQDSTRNTIYF. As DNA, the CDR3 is TGTGCCAGCAGCCAAGATAGTACCCGAAACACCATATATTTT. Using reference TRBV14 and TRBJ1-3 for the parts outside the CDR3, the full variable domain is EAGVTQFPSHSVIEKGQTVTLRCDPISGHDNLYWYRRVMGKEIKFLLHFVKESKQDESGMPNNRFLAERTGGTYSTLKVQPAELEDSGVYFCASSQDSTRNTIYFGEGSWLTVV.